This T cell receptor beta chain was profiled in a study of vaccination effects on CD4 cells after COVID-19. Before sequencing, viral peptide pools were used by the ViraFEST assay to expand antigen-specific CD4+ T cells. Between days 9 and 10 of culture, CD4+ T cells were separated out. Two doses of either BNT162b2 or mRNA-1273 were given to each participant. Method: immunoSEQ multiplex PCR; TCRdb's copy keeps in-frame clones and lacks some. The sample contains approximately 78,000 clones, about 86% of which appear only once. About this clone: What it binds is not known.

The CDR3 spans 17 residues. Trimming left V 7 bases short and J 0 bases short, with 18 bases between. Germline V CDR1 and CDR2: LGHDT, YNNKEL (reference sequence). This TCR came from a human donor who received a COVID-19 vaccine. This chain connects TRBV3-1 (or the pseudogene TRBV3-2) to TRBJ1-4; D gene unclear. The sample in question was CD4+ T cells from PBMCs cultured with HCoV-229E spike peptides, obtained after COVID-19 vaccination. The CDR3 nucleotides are TGTGCCAGCAAACCAAGAGGGAGCGGCGCAACTAATGAAAAACTGTTTTTT. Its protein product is CASKPRGSGATNEKLFF.